These 24 T cell receptor beta chains originate from one sample sequenced in a study of cytomegalovirus exposure and HLA in healthy donors. Researchers ran the PCR with 60 Vbeta and 13 Jbeta primers. Sequencing was performed with immunoSEQ multiplex PCR; in TCRdb, only in-frame clones are kept and a portion is missing. The data hold about 160,000 clones, with around 85% observed a single time. The source material was PBMCs. These receptors were obtained from a man between 40 and 49 years old in good health and CMV-seronegative.

The chain carries TRBV5-4 and TRBJ1-3; D uncertain. The length of the CDR3 is 14 residues. The V end was cut by 7 bases, the J end by 4 bases, with 15 bases between. Germline values: CDR1 SGHNT, CDR2 YYREEE (reference sequence). CDR3 in amino acids: CASSSNGGGNTIYF. The CDR3 DNA reads as TGTGCCAGCTCCTCAAACGGCGGGGGAAACACCATATATTTT. Looking up the rest from reference TRBV5-4 and TRBJ1-3 gives the full variable domain: ETGVTQSPTHLIKTRGQQVTLRCSSQSGHNTVSWYQQALGQGPQFIFQYYREEENGRGNFPPRFSGLQFPNYSSELNVNALELDDSALYLCASSSNGGGNTIYFGEGSWLTVV.

J is TRBJ2-2 and V is TRBV30; TRBD1 might be the D (6 bases). V lost 0 bases, J lost 6 bases, and 14 bases lay in between. CDR1 is GTSNPN, CDR2 SVGIG, per germline (reference sequence). The CDR3 length is 15 residues. This chain's CDR3 is CAWSVGGTGPGELFF. Here the CDR3 DNA reads TGTGCCTGGAGTGTAGGAGGAACAGGGCCCGGGGAGCTGTTTTTT.

The chain uses TRBV7-8 and TRBJ2-3; the D gene is possibly TRBD1 (5 bases). The CDR3 is 15 amino acids. From germline, CDR1 is SGHVS and CDR2 FQNEAQ. The V end was cut by 6 bases, the J end by 0 bases, with 13 bases between. CDR3 DNA: TGTGCCAGCAGACCGACAGAATTCAGCACAGATACGCAGTATTTT. Protein: CASRPTEFSTDTQYF.

The V gene is TRBV5-1, the J gene TRBJ1-2; maybe TRBD1 (6 bases). V was shortened by 0 bases and J by 2 bases, with 8 bases between the two germline ends. CDR1 is SGHRS and CDR2 is YFSETQ in the germline V gene. This CDR3 is built from 14 residues. As DNA, the CDR3 is TGCGCCAGCAGCTTGGCAGGGGCCAACTATGGCTACACCTTC. Protein sequence: CASSLAGANYGYTF.

This clone was found once. The chain has TRBV9 and TRBJ2-3, with 9 bases aligning to TRBD2. Germline trimming cut 4 bases from V and 1 base from J; bases unmatched to any gene: 10. The CDR3 spans 17 residues. Germline V gene sequence: CDR1 SGDLS, CDR2 YYNGEE. CDR3 in amino acids: CASSFRRGGRGTDTQYF. CDR3 DNA sequence: TGTGCCAGCAGCTTCCGGCGGGGGGGCCGAGGCACAGATACGCAGTATTTT.

The chain carries TRBV9 and TRBJ2-5; D gene ambiguous. The germline V and J ends were trimmed by 3 bases and 5 bases, with 11 bases remaining between them. The CDR3 has 13 amino acids. Germline loops: CDR1 SGDLS, CDR2 YYNGEE. CDR3 nucleotides: TGTGCCAGCAGCGGAGATTCGGAGGAGACCCAGTACTTC. As protein: CASSGDSEETQYF. Combining the CDR3 with reference TRBV9 and TRBJ2-5 gives the whole variable domain DSGVTQTPKHLITATGQRVTLRCSPRSGDLSVYWYQQSLDQGLQFLIQYYNGEERAKGNILERFSAQQFPDLHSELNLSSLELGDSALYFCASSGDSEETQYFGPGTRLLVL.

This clone was counted between two and nine times. The V and J genes are TRBV6-5 and TRBJ1-6; possibly TRBD1 for D (5 bases). Between the trimmed V and J ends, which lost 4 bases and 8 bases, there was a span of 12 bases. Germline-derived CDR1 and CDR2 are MNHEY and SVGAGI. CDR3 length equals 14 residues. This CDR3 is CASSSEGDHSPLHF. CDR3 coding DNA: TGTGCCAGCAGTTCAGAAGGGGATCATTCACCCCTCCACTTT.

V usage is TRBV13 and J usage is TRBJ2-1; 7 bases are a match to TRBD2. Germline V lookup: CDR1 PRHDT, CDR2 FYEKMQ (reference sequence). The CDR3 is 15 residues long. The V gene end was trimmed by 5 bases and the J gene end by 4 bases; junction bases not matched to a gene: 8. CDR3 nucleotides: TGTGCCAGCAGCCTAACCCAGCGGGGTTACAATGAGCAGTTCTTC. It encodes CASSLTQRGYNEQFF.

The chain couples TRBV11-2 to TRBJ2-2; D gene uncertain. Trimming stripped 1 base from V and 5 bases from J, with 14 bases between. The CDR3 sequence is 16 residues long. Germline V gives CDR1 SGHAT, CDR2 FQNNGV. CDR3 DNA: TGTGCCAGCAGCTTAGTCCGTCGACTGCGTACCGGGGAGCTGTTTTTT. Translation: CASSLVRRLRTGELFF.

The chain links TRBV9 to TRBJ2-5; tentative D call: TRBD2 (5 bases). CDR1 is SGDLS and CDR2 is YYNGEE in the germline V gene. CDR3 length equals 12 residues. V was clipped by 3 bases and J by 4 bases, with 7 bases between them. CDR3 nucleotides: TGTGCCAGCAGCGCACTAGGAGAGACCCAGTACTTC. Translation: CASSALGETQYF.

The V gene is TRBV15, the J gene TRBJ2-6, with 7 nucleotides matching TRBD2. The CDR3 covers 19 residues. Trimming cost V 1 base and J 0 bases; bases outside gene matches: 9. CDR1 and CDR2 from the germline V gene are LNHNV and YYDKDF (reference sequence). The DNA of the CDR3 is TGTGCCACCAGCAGAGCATCGGGGGGTACCTTCTCTGGGGCCAACGTCCTGACTTTC. It yields the protein CATSRASGGTFSGANVLTF.

The chain joins TRBV21-1 to TRBJ2-7; TRBD2 is the table's D call and was not checked against the DNA. TRBV21-1 is a listed pseudogene. The CDR3 runs 16 residues. The CDR3 DNA reads as TGTGCCAGCAGCAGTAAACCCGGGACTAGCAACAGCGAGCAGTACTTC. Translated: CASSSKPGTSNSEQYF.

The V gene is TRBV29-1, the J gene TRBJ1-2; 10 positions match TRBD1. Germline V lookup: CDR1 SQVTM, CDR2 ANQGSEA. V shed 3 bases, J shed 5 bases, and the junction held 3 bases outside the gene matches. The length of the CDR3 is 13 residues. Written as DNA, the CDR3 is TGCAGCGTTGACGGGACAGGGGTTTATGGCTACACCTTC. Encoded protein: CSVDGTGVYGYTF. Looking up the rest from reference TRBV29-1 and TRBJ1-2 gives the full variable domain: SAVISQKPSRDICQRGTSLTIQCQVDSQVTMMFWYRQQPGQSLTLIATANQGSEATYESGFVIDKFPISRPNLTFSTLTVSNMSPEDSSIYLCSVDGTGVYGYTFGSGTRLTVV.

The chain links TRBV5-1 to TRBJ1-1; 7 bases line up with TRBD1. V lost 3 bases to trimming and J lost 1 base; unmatched junction nucleotides: 3. From germline, CDR1 is SGHRS and CDR2 YFSETQ. The CDR3 runs 14 residues. The DNA of the CDR3 is TGCGCCAGCAGCTACCGGACAGGGAACACTGAAGCTTTCTTT. The encoded protein is CASSYRTGNTEAFF.

The gene calls are TRBV10-3 and TRBJ1-1; possible D gene TRBD1, 5 bases. V was pared by 2 bases and J by 1 base, with 8 bases between. In germline, CDR1 is ENHRY, CDR2 SYGVKD. The CDR3 extends over 14 amino acids. Written as DNA, the CDR3 is TGTGCCATCAGTGAGACCACAGGGAACACTGAAGCTTTCTTT. It codes for CAISETTGNTEAFF.

J is TRBJ1-1 and V is TRBV6-1; no definite D call. Trimming cost V 5 bases and J 5 bases, with 12 bases left between them. This CDR3 is built from 13 residues. Germline CDR1 and CDR2: MNHNS and SASEGT. CDR3 amino acids: CASSFYSGTEAFF. The CDR3 DNA follows: TGTGCCAGCAGTTTCTATTCGGGGACTGAAGCTTTCTTT.

J is TRBJ2-1 and V is TRBV5-4, with 7 bases identical to TRBD1. CDR3 length: 16 amino acids. Germline lookup yields CDR1 SGHNT and CDR2 YYREEE (reference sequence). Unmatched junction bases numbered 8, after V lost 1 base and J lost 4 bases. The CDR3 DNA follows: TGTGCCAGCAGCTTGAACCGGGACAGTCTATACAATGAGCAGTTCTTC. As protein: CASSLNRDSLYNEQFF.

The chain employs TRBV5-1 and TRBJ2-5; 11 bases match TRBD1. Germline assignment: CDR1 SGHRS and CDR2 YFSETQ. The CDR3 is 16 residues long. Trimming at V came to 0 bases and at J to 4 bases, leaving 5 bases not matched to a gene. CDR3 protein: CASSLAGTGGSETQYF. The CDR3 region has the DNA TGCGCCAGCAGCTTGGCCGGGACAGGGGGATCAGAGACCCAGTACTTC. The full variable domain, rest sourced from reference TRBV5-1 and TRBJ2-5, is KAGVTQTPRYLIKTRGQQVTLSCSPISGHRSVSWYQQTPGQGLQFLFEYFSETQRNKGNFPGRFSGRQFSNSRSEMNVSTLELGDSALYLCASSLAGTGGSETQYFGPGTRLLVL.

The gene calls are TRBV10-1 and TRBJ2-3; maybe TRBD2 (6 bases). Trimming took off 4 bases at V and 1 base at J, with 12 bases between the two ends. The CDR3 has 15 amino acids. The germline gives CDR1 WNHNN, CDR2 SYGVQD (reference sequence). DNA for the CDR3: TGCGCCAGCAGTGGCCTACGCGGGGGCACAGATACGCAGTATTTT. Its translation: CASSGLRGGTDTQYF.

J is TRBJ1-2 and V is TRBV30; the match to TRBD1 covers 7 bases. This CDR3 has 15 amino acids. Trimming cost V 2 bases and J 8 bases; bases outside gene matches: 14. Germline V gives CDR1 GTSNPN, CDR2 SVGIG (reference sequence). CDR3 protein: CAWSPGQHPSGGYTF. DNA for the CDR3: TGTGCCTGGAGTCCGGGACAGCACCCCTCAGGAGGCTACACCTTC.

This chain links TRBV27 with TRBJ2-3; the D is unclear. CDR1 and CDR2 from the germline V gene are MNHEY and SMNVEV (reference sequence). This CDR3 is built from 13 residues. Trimming took 4 bases from V and 4 from J, leaving 9 bases between them. The CDR3 bases are TGTGCCAGCAGTTCCCTGCCGGCAGATACGCAGTATTTT. Amino acid sequence: CASSSLPADTQYF.

The chain employs TRBV7-9 and TRBJ2-7, with a weak D call TRBD2 (6 bases). Germline V gives CDR1 SEHNR, CDR2 FQNEAQ (reference sequence). V shed 5 bases and J shed 0 bases, with 11 bases lying between them. CDR3 size: 14 residues. CDR3 sequence reads: CASSGGTHSYEQYF. Here the CDR3 DNA reads TGTGCCAGCAGCGGGGGGACGCACTCCTACGAGCAGTACTTC.

The chain recombines TRBV5-6 with TRBJ1-6, with TRBD1 as a possible D gene (5 bases). Trimming cost V 4 bases and J 7 bases, with 15 bases left between them. Germline V CDR1 and CDR2: SGHDT, YYEEEE. The CDR3 runs to 15 residues. The CDR3 nucleotides read TGTGCCAGCAGCAGGTCGGGACTCAAGAATTCACCCCTCCACTTT. Encoded protein: CASSRSGLKNSPLHF.

This clone has only a few counts. CDR3 amino acids: CASTSDGAEAFF. CDR3 coding DNA: TGTGCCAGCACTAGCGACGGGGCTGAAGCTTTCTTT. The V and J genes are TRBV6-5 and TRBJ1-1; D is uncertain. Germline V gene data show CDR1 as MNHEY and CDR2 as SVGAGI. The CDR3 is 12 amino acids. Trimming removed 7 bases from V and 6 bases from J, with 12 bases in between.